These T cell receptor beta chains were read from a single sample in a study of OX40 agonist ivuxolimab in advanced cancers. Generated by immunoSEQ multiplex PCR, the TCRdb table keeps only in-frame clones and is missing some. The sample has about 61,000 clones; about 92% are singletons. This specimen was CD4+ or CD8+ T cells sorted from blood, taken in a trial of the OX40 agonist ivuxolimab. These receptors were taken from an adult with an advanced solid tumor such as melanoma, head and neck, liver or kidney cancer. The CDR3 runs from the conserved cysteine through the conserved F or W. The order of the fields is J gene, clone size, CDR3 length, V gene, D gene, CDR3 DNA, CDR3 protein. D genes are given only for firm matches. Size values are once, few and many counts, or a class for expanded clones, and some rows have none.

J: TRBJ1-5; size: few; length: 14; V: TRBV2; D: -; DNA: TGTGCCAGCAGTGACCCTGCCGGCGCTCAGCCCCAGCATTTT; CDR3: CASSDPAGAQPQHF
J: TRBJ2-1; size: -; length: 14; V: TRBV28; D: -; DNA: TGTGCCACCAAATTAGGGGTGGACTACAATGAGCAGTTCTTC; CDR3: CATKLGVDYNEQFF
J: TRBJ2-4; size: -; length: 17; V: TRBV6-1; D: -; DNA: TGTGCCAGCAGTGATTCGGAATGGACAGAGCAAGTTCCCGTTCAGTACTTC; CDR3: CASSDSEWTEQVPVQYF
J: TRBJ1-1; size: -; length: 15; V: TRBV16; D: TRBD1; DNA: TGTGCCAGCAGCCATCGACAGGGGTTCGGCACTGAAGCTTTCTTT; CDR3: CASSHRQGFGTEAFF
J: TRBJ2-2; size: once; length: 20; V: TRBV5-5; D: TRBD2; DNA: TGTGCCAGCAGCCTCCCCATCGTGGGGCTAGCGGGAGCGGGCACCGGGGAGCTGTTTTTT; CDR3: CASSLPIVGLAGAGTGELFF
J: TRBJ1-2; size: -; length: 15; V: TRBV6-5; D: -; DNA: TGTGCCAGCACCTCACCGGGGGTGACGGCCTATGGCTACACCTTC; CDR3: CASTSPGVTAYGYTF
J: TRBJ2-1; size: -; length: 13; V: TRBV4-1; D: -; DNA: TGCGCCAGCAGTCGAACTATGCACAATGAGCAGTTCTTC; CDR3: CASSRTMHNEQFF
J: TRBJ2-7; size: -; length: 13; V: TRBV27; D: -; DNA: TGTGCCAGCAGTCTGACAACACCCTACGAGCAGTACTTC; CDR3: CASSLTTPYEQYF
J: TRBJ2-1; size: -; length: 11; V: TRBV6-5; D: -; DNA: TGTGCCAGCAGTTACGGGCAGGGGCTGTTCTTC; CDR3: CASSYGQGLFF
J: TRBJ2-1; size: once; length: 14; V: TRBV6-5; D: -; DNA: TGTGCCAGCAGTTATTTCCAAAGGGGCGATGAGCAGTTCTTC; CDR3: CASSYFQRGDEQFF
J: TRBJ1-2; size: -; length: 15; V: TRBV29-1; D: -; DNA: TGCAGCGTTGAAGACTCCTCATCGGGCGTTCTTGGCTACACCTTC; CDR3: CSVEDSSSGVLGYTF
J: TRBJ2-2; size: -; length: 18; V: TRBV5-1; D: -; DNA: TGCGCCAGCAGCTTGGAAGGGTACGGGACACCGAACACCGGGGAGCTGTTTTTT; CDR3: CASSLEGYGTPNTGELFF
J: TRBJ1-5; size: -; length: 15; V: TRBV19; D: -; DNA: TGTGCCAGTAGTTTGGGTGGTTATAGCAATCAGCCCCAGCATTTT; CDR3: CASSLGGYSNQPQHF
J: TRBJ1-5; size: -; length: 15; V: TRBV2; D: -; DNA: TGTGCCAGCAGTTGGAAGGTGGAGAGCAATCAGCCCCAGCATTTT; CDR3: CASSWKVESNQPQHF
J: TRBJ2-3; size: -; length: 13; V: TRBV9; D: -; DNA: TGTGCCAGCAGCCTACTTAGCACAGATACGCAGTATTTT; CDR3: CASSLLSTDTQYF
J: TRBJ2-2; size: -; length: 13; V: TRBV7-9; D: -; DNA: TGTGCCAGCAGCTTAGAGCGCACCGGGGAGCTGTTTTTT; CDR3: CASSLERTGELFF
J: TRBJ2-6; size: -; length: 14; V: TRBV6-6; D: -; DNA: TGTGCCAGCAGTTACTTACCTGGGGCCAACGTCCTGACTTTC; CDR3: CASSYLPGANVLTF
J: TRBJ2-1; size: -; length: 14; V: TRBV7-3; D: -; DNA: TGTGCCAGCAGCTTAGTGTCCGGTTACAATGAGCAGTTCTTC; CDR3: CASSLVSGYNEQFF
J: TRBJ1-2; size: once; length: 10; V: TRBV20-1; D: -; DNA: TGCAGTATTATCAGGGATGGCTACACCTTC; CDR3: CSIIRDGYTF
J: TRBJ2-5; size: -; length: 13; V: TRBV7-9; D: TRBD1; DNA: TGTGCCAGCAGCCTGGGACAGGCAGAGACCCAGTACTTC; CDR3: CASSLGQAETQYF
J: TRBJ2-1; size: -; length: 15; V: TRBV9; D: -; DNA: TGTGCCAGCAGCGTAGGCCAGATGGCAGCCCATGAGCAGTTCTTC; CDR3: CASSVGQMAAHEQFF
J: TRBJ2-7; size: -; length: 15; V: TRBV28; D: -; DNA: TGTGCCAGCAGTTTTCCCCCAGGGGCGAGCTACGAGCAGTACTTC; CDR3: CASSFPPGASYEQYF
J: TRBJ2-1; size: -; length: 18; V: TRBV4-2; D: TRBD2; DNA: TGTGCCAGCAGCCAATCTCGACTAGCGCCCAGCTCCTACAATGAGCAGTTCTTC; CDR3: CASSQSRLAPSSYNEQFF
J: TRBJ1-2; size: few; length: 12; V: TRBV7-9; D: TRBD1; DNA: TGTGCCAGCAGCTGGGGGACAGACGGCTACACCTTC; CDR3: CASSWGTDGYTF
J: TRBJ1-5; size: -; length: 16; V: TRBV6-4; D: -; DNA: TGTGCCAGCAGTGAAAGCCCCTTTGGGGGTAATCAGCCCCAGCATTTT; CDR3: CASSESPFGGNQPQHF
J: TRBJ2-2; size: -; length: 19; V: TRBV4-3; D: TRBD2; DNA: TGCGCCAGCAGCCCCGGACTAGCGGGAGGGTGGGGAGTTGCCGGGGAGCTGTTTTTT; CDR3: CASSPGLAGGWGVAGELFF
J: TRBJ1-1; size: -; length: 11; V: TRBV5-6; D: -; DNA: TGTGCCAGCAGCTTAGGTCCCGAAGCTTTCTTT; CDR3: CASSLGPEAFF
J: TRBJ2-7; size: -; length: 14; V: TRBV4-3; D: -; DNA: TGCGCCAGCAGCCAATCCCTGACAGGCTACGAGCAGTACTTC; CDR3: CASSQSLTGYEQYF
J: TRBJ1-6; size: -; length: 15; V: TRBV28; D: TRBD1; DNA: TGTGCCAGCAGTCAGGACAGGGGCGGCGATTCACCCCTCCACTTT; CDR3: CASSQDRGGDSPLHF
J: TRBJ2-7; size: -; length: 10; V: TRBV6-5; D: -; DNA: TGTGCCAGCGGAGGATCCGAGCAGTACTTC; CDR3: CASGGSEQYF
J: TRBJ2-7; size: -; length: 14; V: TRBV28; D: -; DNA: TGTGCCAGCAGTTTTGGGGGAACGCACTACGAGCAGTACTTC; CDR3: CASSFGGTHYEQYF
J: TRBJ1-6; size: -; length: 15; V: TRBV6-1; D: -; DNA: TGTGCCAGCAGTGAATTACGGACAGTGTATCCACCCCTCCACTTT; CDR3: CASSELRTVYPPLHF
J: TRBJ1-2; size: once; length: 14; V: TRBV19; D: -; DNA: TGTGCCAGTACCCCAGCCCGGGACACCTATGGCTACACCTTC; CDR3: CASTPARDTYGYTF
J: TRBJ2-7; size: -; length: 13; V: TRBV4-2; D: -; DNA: TGTGCCAGCAGCCACAGCGGGTCCTACGAGCAGTACTTC; CDR3: CASSHSGSYEQYF
J: TRBJ2-5; size: -; length: 13; V: TRBV10-3; D: -; DNA: TGTGCCATCAGTGATGGGGACCAAGAGACCCAGTACTTC; CDR3: CAISDGDQETQYF